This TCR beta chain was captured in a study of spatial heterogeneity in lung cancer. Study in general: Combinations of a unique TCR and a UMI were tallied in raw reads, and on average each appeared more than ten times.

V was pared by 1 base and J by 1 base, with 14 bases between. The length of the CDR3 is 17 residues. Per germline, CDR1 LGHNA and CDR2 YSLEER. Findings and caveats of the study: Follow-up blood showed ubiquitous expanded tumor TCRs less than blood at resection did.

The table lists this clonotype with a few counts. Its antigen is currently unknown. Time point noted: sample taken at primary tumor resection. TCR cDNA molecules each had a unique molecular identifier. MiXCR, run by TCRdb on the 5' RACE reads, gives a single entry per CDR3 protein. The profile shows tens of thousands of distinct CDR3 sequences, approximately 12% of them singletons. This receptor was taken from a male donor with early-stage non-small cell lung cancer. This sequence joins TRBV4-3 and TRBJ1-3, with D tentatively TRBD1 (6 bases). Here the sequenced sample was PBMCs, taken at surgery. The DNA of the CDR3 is TGCGCCAGCAGCCAAGGGTCCAGGGGTCCTTCTGGAAACACCATATATTTT. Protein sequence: CASSQGSRGPSGNTIYF.